The 26 T cell receptor beta chains reported below all come from one sample, sequenced in a study of blood T cell repertoires in COVID-19. Generated by immunoSEQ multiplex PCR, the TCRdb table keeps only in-frame clones and is missing some. Here the sample spans under 300,000 clones, approximately 80% being singletons. The sequenced material came from peripheral blood. All receptors come from a woman aged 80 or over with active or convalescent COVID-19.

This clone was recorded once. The chain uses TRBV9 and TRBJ2-3; TRBD2 matches at 13 bases. Germline assignment: CDR1 SGDLS and CDR2 YYNGEE. With V trimmed by 2 bases and J by 9 bases, 9 bases remained unmatched. CDR3 size: 16 residues. The CDR3 sequence: CASSVTAPLAGGTQYF. The CDR3 nucleotides read TGTGCCAGCAGCGTCACCGCCCCACTAGCGGGAGGGACGCAGTATTTT.

V gene TRBV20-1 combines with J gene TRBJ1-1; TRBD1 might be the D (6 bases). CDR1 is DFQATT, CDR2 SNEGSKA, per germline (reference sequence). The length of the CDR3 is 15 residues. The V end lost 3 bases, the J end lost 2 bases, and 16 bases lay between the germline ends. CDR3 loop: CSASNPTGYNTEAFF. CDR3 sequence (DNA): TGCAGTGCTAGTAATCCTACAGGGTATAACACTGAAGCTTTCTTT.

The V call is TRBV5-1, the J call TRBJ1-5; TRBD1 might be the D (6 bases). CDR1 and CDR2 from the germline V gene are SGHRS and YFSETQ. V lost 4 bases and J 6 bases, leaving 20 bases between the germline ends. The CDR3 runs to 16 residues. This CDR3 is CASSQAPGARGQPQHF. As DNA, the CDR3 is TGCGCCAGCAGCCAAGCCCCAGGGGCCAGGGGTCAGCCCCAGCATTTT.

Comments on this clone: Mismatch with germline at one junction end may stem from a read error. V gene TRBV5-1 combines with J gene TRBJ2-7; 9 positions match TRBD1. The CDR3 is 13 residues long. Germline-derived CDR1 and CDR2 are SGHRS and YFSETQ. CDR3 residues: CASSLDRGREQYF. CDR3 DNA sequence: TGCGCCAGCAGTTTGGACAGGGGCCGGGAGCAGTACTTC.

This chain uses TRBV5-6 with TRBJ2-3; maybe TRBD2 (6 bases). V was clipped by 4 bases and J by 2 bases, with 23 bases between them. The CDR3 is made up of 18 amino acids. The germline gives CDR1 SGHDT, CDR2 YYEEEE. CDR3 in DNA: TGTGCCAGCAGCCGTAGGCGGGGAATTACTACGTACACAGATACGCAGTATTTT. Translating gives CASSRRRGITTYTDTQYF.

V and J are TRBV5-1 and TRBJ2-1; weak D call: TRBD1 (6 bases). Trimming pared 4 bases from V and 5 bases from J, leaving 13 bases between. Per germline, CDR1 SGHRS and CDR2 YFSETQ. This CDR3 region has 14 residues. CDR3 loop: CASSLRTVNNEQFF. The CDR3 nucleotides are TGCGCCAGCAGCCTACGGACAGTGAACAATGAGCAGTTCTTC.

The rearrangement uses TRBV6-5 and TRBJ1-4, with 7 bases aligning to TRBD1. CDR3 length: 15 amino acids. The ends lost 5 bases at V and 7 bases at J; junction bases unmatched: 10. The V gene's germline CDR1 is MNHEY and CDR2 SVGAGI. In nucleotides, the CDR3 is TGTGCCAGCAGTACCAGATCAGGGGGACCTGAAAAACTGTTTTTT. Translated, it gives CASSTRSGGPEKLFF.

The genes are TRBV6-5 and TRBJ2-3, with 7 bases that match TRBD1. The V and J ends lost 11 bases and 6 bases, in that order; junction bases with no gene match: 14. This CDR3 comprises 14 residues. The germline gives CDR1 MNHEY, CDR2 SVGAGI. In nucleotides, the CDR3 is TGTGCCGTCCAGGGCAGGGGGTTCAACGATACGCAGTATTTT. This codes for CAVQGRGFNDTQYF.

A single count supports this clone. V is TRBV14 and J is TRBJ2-3, with no clear D. V lost 2 bases, J lost 6 bases, and 15 bases lay in between. CDR1 is SGHDN and CDR2 is FVKESK in the germline V gene. The CDR3 totals 15 residues. For the CDR3, the DNA is TGTGCCAGCAGCCAAACACATTGGTATTCTGATACGCAGTATTTT. Translation gives CASSQTHWYSDTQYF.

J is TRBJ2-3 and V is TRBV7-2; possibly TRBD1 for D (5 bases). Trimming took 6 bases from V and 0 from J, leaving 10 bases between them. CDR3 length: 14 residues. Per germline, CDR1 SGHTA and CDR2 FQGNSA. CDR3 DNA: TGTGCCAGCAGTCGACAGCTCAGCACAGATACGCAGTATTTT. It yields the protein CASSRQLSTDTQYF.

The V and J genes are TRBV5-6 and TRBJ2-7, with TRBD2 as a possible D gene (5 bases). V dropped 2 bases and J dropped 4 bases, with 13 bases sitting between them. Germline assignment: CDR1 SGHDT and CDR2 YYEEEE. CDR3 length: 14 residues. The CDR3 loop is CASSFTGLGYEQYF. CDR3 coding DNA: TGTGCCAGCAGCTTTACGGGGTTGGGTTACGAGCAGTACTTC.

The V call is TRBV12-5, the J call TRBJ2-1, with 13 bases identical to TRBD2. CDR3 length equals 15 residues. Germline CDR1 is LGHNT and CDR2 is FRNRAP. Trimming cost V 7 bases and J 9 bases; bases outside gene matches: 9. The CDR3 loop reads CASASGLAGVSEQFF. CDR3 nucleotides: TGTGCTAGTGCCAGCGGACTAGCGGGAGTAAGTGAGCAGTTCTTC.

The rearrangement links TRBV6-5 to TRBJ2-3; possibly TRBD1 for D (6 bases). With 0 bases removed from V and 7 bases from J, the gap between germline ends came to 14 bases. This CDR3 contains 15 residues. CDR1 is MNHEY, CDR2 SVGAGI, per germline. Here the CDR3 reads CASSYSAAGENTQYF. Written as DNA, the CDR3 is TGTGCCAGCAGTTACTCCGCGGCAGGGGAAAATACGCAGTATTTT.

The J gene is TRBJ2-3, the V gene TRBV6-5, with TRBD1 matching 7 bases. The CDR3 loop spans 13 amino acids. Per the germline V gene, CDR1 is MNHEY and CDR2 is SVGAGI. V gave up 10 bases and J gave up 4 bases; unmatched junction bases: 8. CDR3 region: CAIQNRGADTQYF. CDR3 nucleotides: TGTGCCATCCAAAACAGGGGCGCAGATACGCAGTATTTT.

V and J are TRBV9 and TRBJ2-7, with 8 bases identical to TRBD2. CDR3 length: 15 residues. With 3 bases clipped from V and 5 bases from J, the junction kept 10 bases outside the gene matches. CDR1 SGDLS and CDR2 YYNGEE come from the germline V gene. The CDR3 is CASSAGLVDVNEQYF. In nucleotides, the CDR3 is TGTGCCAGCAGCGCGGGACTAGTGGATGTGAACGAGCAGTACTTC.

The rearrangement joins TRBV5-4 to TRBJ1-2; 10 bases agree with TRBD1. Germline assignment: CDR1 SGHNT and CDR2 YYREEE (reference sequence). The CDR3 is made up of 17 amino acids. V shed 3 bases and J 2 bases; nucleotides not matched to a gene: 10. As DNA, the CDR3 is TGTGCCAGCAGCTCAGGACAGGGGGTTCGGCTCAACTATGGCTACACCTTC. Its translation: CASSSGQGVRLNYGYTF.

The V and J genes are TRBV30 and TRBJ1-1; D is possibly TRBD1 (6 bases). Trimming left V 2 bases short and J 2 bases short, with 24 bases between. CDR3 length: 18 amino acids. Germline CDR1 GTSNPN, CDR2 SVGIG (reference sequence). The CDR3 coding sequence is TGTGCCTGGAGTACCCTGCGACAGGAAATATCTCTAAACACTGAAGCTTTCTTT. Protein: CAWSTLRQEISLNTEAFF.

The chain has TRBV27 and TRBJ2-1, with D perhaps matching TRBD1 (6 bases). The CDR3 is made up of 15 amino acids. Trimming cost V 5 bases and J 2 bases, with 13 bases left between them. Germline V CDR1 and CDR2: MNHEY, SMNVEV (reference sequence). CDR3 sequence: CASSARDIPYNEQFF. The CDR3 DNA sequence: TGTGCCAGCAGTGCCCGGGACATACCCTACAATGAGCAGTTCTTC.

This clone was counted between two and nine times. The rearrangement uses TRBV5-8 and TRBJ2-7; D gene ambiguous. The CDR3 is 15 residues long. Germline CDR1 reads SGHTS; CDR2 reads YDEGEE. The V gene lost 4 bases and the J gene lost 0 bases, with 14 bases spanning the gap. CDR3 coding DNA: TGTGCCAGCAGCCCGAGGATCGGCACCTCCTACGAGCAGTACTTC. It encodes CASSPRIGTSYEQYF.

V is TRBV3-1 (or the pseudogene TRBV3-2) and J is TRBJ2-5; a weak D match, TRBD1 (5 bases). The CDR3 is 15 residues long. Germline CDR1 reads LGHDT; CDR2 reads YNNKEL (reference sequence). V shed 0 bases and J shed 5 bases, with 13 bases lying between them. The CDR3 region has the DNA TGTGCCAGCAGCCAAGACCCTAGGGGTGGGGAGACCCAGTACTTC. Translating it yields CASSQDPRGGETQYF.

The rearrangement joins TRBV18 to TRBJ1-1; TRBD1 is a possible D gene (5 bases). From germline, CDR1 is KGHSH and CDR2 LQKENI. V was cut by 4 bases and J by 3 bases, with 6 bases left in between. The CDR3 runs to 12 residues. This CDR3 reads CASSLRDTEAFF. The CDR3 DNA sequence: TGTGCCAGCTCACTCAGGGACACTGAAGCTTTCTTT. The full variable domain, with the rest looked up from reference TRBV18 and TRBJ1-1, is NAGVMQNPRHLVRRRGQEARLRCSPMKGHSHVYWYRQLPEEGLKFMVYLQKENIIDESGMPKERFSAEFPKEGPSILRIQQVVRGDSAAYFCASSLRDTEAFFGQGTRLTVV.

The rearrangement uses TRBV27 and TRBJ1-4; unclear D gene. Per germline, CDR1 MNHEY and CDR2 SMNVEV (reference sequence). V lost 5 bases, J lost 4 bases, and 14 bases lay in between. This CDR3 has 15 amino acids. The CDR3 spells CASSILREGNEKLFF. The CDR3 bases are TGTGCCAGCAGTATTTTAAGGGAGGGTAATGAAAAACTGTTTTTT.

CDR3 residues: CASGLGQGKYEQYF. The CDR3 DNA is TGTGCCAGCGGGTTAGGGCAGGGGAAGTACGAGCAGTACTTC. This chain connects TRBV27 to TRBJ2-7, with a tentative D call TRBD1 (6 bases). V shed 8 bases and J shed 4 bases, with 18 bases lying between them. The CDR3 contains 14 residues. From germline, CDR1 is MNHEY and CDR2 SMNVEV (reference sequence).

V and J are TRBV10-3 and TRBJ1-2, with TRBD1 matching over 7 bases. The CDR3 consists of 14 residues. With V trimmed by 3 bases and J by 7 bases, 8 bases remained unmatched. Germline V gives CDR1 ENHRY, CDR2 SYGVKD. CDR3 nucleotides: TGTGCCATCAGTGATGTGAACAGGGGTCCTGGCTACACCTTC. It specifies CAISDVNRGPGYTF.

The chain has TRBV5-1 and TRBJ1-2; possibly TRBD1 for D (5 bases). The CDR3 length is 15 residues. Trimming removed 1 base at V and 8 bases at J, with 18 bases between. Germline V gene lookup returns CDR1 SGHRS and CDR2 YFSETQ. CDR3 residues: CASSLFTQGPWGYTF. Written as DNA, the CDR3 is TGCGCCAGCAGCTTGTTCACCCAGGGTCCTTGGGGCTACACCTTC.

The chain uses TRBV6-5 and TRBJ1-2, with 9 bases lining up with TRBD1. The CDR3 is made up of 13 amino acids. V dropped 7 bases and J dropped 7; count of bases not matched to a gene: 7. CDR1 and CDR2 (germline): MNHEY, SVGAGI. The CDR3 nucleotides are TGTGCCAGCAAGATTACGACAGGGGGTGGCTACACCTTC. Its translation is CASKITTGGGYTF.